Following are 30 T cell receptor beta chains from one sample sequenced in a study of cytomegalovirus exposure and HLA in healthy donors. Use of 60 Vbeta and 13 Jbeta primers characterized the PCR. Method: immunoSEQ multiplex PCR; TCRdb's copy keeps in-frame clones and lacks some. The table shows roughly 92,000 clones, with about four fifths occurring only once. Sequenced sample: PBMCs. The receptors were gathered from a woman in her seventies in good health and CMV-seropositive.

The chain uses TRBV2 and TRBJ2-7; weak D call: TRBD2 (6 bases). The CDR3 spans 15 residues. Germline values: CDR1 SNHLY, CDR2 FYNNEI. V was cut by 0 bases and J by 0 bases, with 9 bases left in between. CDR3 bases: TGTGCCAGCAGTGAAGCCCGGGACTTCTCCTACGAGCAGTACTTC. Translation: CASSEARDFSYEQYF.

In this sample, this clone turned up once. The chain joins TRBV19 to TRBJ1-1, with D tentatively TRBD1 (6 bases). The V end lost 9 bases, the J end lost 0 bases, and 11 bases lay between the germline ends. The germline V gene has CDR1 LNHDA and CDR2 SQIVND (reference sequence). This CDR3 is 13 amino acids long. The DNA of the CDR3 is TGTGCCAGCCACAGGGATTTGAACACTGAAGCTTTCTTT. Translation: CASHRDLNTEAFF.

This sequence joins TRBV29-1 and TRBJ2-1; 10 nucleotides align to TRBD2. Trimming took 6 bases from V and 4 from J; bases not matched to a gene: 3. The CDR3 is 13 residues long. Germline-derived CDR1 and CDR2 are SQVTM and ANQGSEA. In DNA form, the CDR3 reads TGCAGCGTCCGACTAGCGGGTTACAATGAGCAGTTCTTC. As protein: CSVRLAGYNEQFF.

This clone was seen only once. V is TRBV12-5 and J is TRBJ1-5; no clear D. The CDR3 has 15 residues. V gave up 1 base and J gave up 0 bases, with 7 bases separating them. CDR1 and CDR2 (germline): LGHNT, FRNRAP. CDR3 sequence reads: CASGLGENSNQPQHF. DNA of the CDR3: TGTGCTAGTGGTTTGGGAGAGAATAGCAATCAGCCCCAGCATTTT.

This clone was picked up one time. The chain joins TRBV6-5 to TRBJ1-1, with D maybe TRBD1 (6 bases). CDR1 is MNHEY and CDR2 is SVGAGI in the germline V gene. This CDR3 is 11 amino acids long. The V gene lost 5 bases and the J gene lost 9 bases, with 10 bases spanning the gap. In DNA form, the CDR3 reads TGTGCCAGCAGTACCACAGGGAAAGCTTTCTTT. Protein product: CASSTTGKAFF.

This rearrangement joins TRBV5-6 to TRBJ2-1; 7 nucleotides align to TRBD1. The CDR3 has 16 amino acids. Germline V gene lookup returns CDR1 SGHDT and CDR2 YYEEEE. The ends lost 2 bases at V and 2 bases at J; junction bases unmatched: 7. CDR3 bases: TGTGCCAGCAGCTTAACCGGGACAGTCCCCTACAATGAGCAGTTCTTC. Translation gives CASSLTGTVPYNEQFF.

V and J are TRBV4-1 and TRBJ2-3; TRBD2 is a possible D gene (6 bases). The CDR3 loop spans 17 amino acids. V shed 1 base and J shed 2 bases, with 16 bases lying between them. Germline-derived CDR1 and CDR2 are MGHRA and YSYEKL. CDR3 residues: CASSQAPGLSSTDTQYF. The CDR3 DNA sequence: TGCGCCAGCAGCCAAGCCCCGGGACTCAGCTCCACAGATACGCAGTATTTT.

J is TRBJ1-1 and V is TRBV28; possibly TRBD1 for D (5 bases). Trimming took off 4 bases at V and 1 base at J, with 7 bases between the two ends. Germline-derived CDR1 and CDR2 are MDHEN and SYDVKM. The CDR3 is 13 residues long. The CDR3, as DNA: TGTGCCAGCAGTTCGGGGGGGAACACTGAAGCTTTCTTT. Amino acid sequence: CASSSGGNTEAFF. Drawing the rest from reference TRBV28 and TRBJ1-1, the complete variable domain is DVKVTQSSRYLVKRTGEKVFLECVQDMDHENMFWYRQDPGLGLRLIYFSYDVKMKEKGDIPEGYSVSREKKERFSLILESASTNQTSMYLCASSSGGNTEAFFGQGTRLTVV.

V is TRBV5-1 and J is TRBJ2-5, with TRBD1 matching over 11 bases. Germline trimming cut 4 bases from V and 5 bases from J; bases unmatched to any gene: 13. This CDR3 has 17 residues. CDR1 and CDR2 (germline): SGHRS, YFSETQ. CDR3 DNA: TGCGCCAGCAGCCGCGCGATCTCGGGACAGGGGGGTGAGACCCAGTACTTC. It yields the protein CASSRAISGQGGETQYF.

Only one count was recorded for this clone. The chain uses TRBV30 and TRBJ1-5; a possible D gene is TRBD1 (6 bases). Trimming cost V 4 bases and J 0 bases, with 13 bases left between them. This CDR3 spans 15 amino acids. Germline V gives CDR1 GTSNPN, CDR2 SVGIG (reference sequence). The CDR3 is CAWNLGGNSNQPQHF. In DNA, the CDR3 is TGTGCCTGGAATCTAGGGGGAAATAGCAATCAGCCCCAGCATTTT.

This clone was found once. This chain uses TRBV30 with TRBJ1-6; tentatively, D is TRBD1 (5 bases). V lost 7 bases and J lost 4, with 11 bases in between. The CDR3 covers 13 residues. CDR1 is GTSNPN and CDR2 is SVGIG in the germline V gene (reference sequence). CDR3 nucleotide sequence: TGTGCCTTCCAGGGTTTTTATAATTCACCCCTCCACTTT. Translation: CAFQGFYNSPLHF.

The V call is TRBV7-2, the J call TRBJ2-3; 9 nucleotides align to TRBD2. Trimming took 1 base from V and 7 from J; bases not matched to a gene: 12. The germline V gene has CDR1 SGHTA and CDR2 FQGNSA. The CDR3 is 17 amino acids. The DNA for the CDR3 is TGTGCCAGCAGCTTAGACCCAGCGGGAGGTTTCGATCATACGCAGTATTTT. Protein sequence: CASSLDPAGGFDHTQYF. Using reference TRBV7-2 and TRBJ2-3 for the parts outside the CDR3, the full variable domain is GAGVSQSPSNKVTEKGKDVELRCDPISGHTALYWYRQSLGQGLEFLIYFQGNSAPDKSGLPSDRFSAERTGGSVSTLTIQRTQQEDSAVYLCASSLDPAGGFDHTQYFGPGTRLTVL.

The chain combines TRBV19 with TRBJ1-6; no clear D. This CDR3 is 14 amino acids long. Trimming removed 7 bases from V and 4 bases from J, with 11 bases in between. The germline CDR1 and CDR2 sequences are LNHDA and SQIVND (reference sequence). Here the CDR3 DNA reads TGTGCCAGTACGGGTGAGGAATATAATTCACCCCTCCACTTT. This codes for CASTGEEYNSPLHF.

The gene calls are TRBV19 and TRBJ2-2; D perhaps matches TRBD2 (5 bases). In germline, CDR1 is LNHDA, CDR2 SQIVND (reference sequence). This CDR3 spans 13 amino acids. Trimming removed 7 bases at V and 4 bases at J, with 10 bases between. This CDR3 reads CASKGRGTGELFF. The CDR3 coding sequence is TGTGCCAGTAAAGGTCGGGGCACCGGGGAGCTGTTTTTT.

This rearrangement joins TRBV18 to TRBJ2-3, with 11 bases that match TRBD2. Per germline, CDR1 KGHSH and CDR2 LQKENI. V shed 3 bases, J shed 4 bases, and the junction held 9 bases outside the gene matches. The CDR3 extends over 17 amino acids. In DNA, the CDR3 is TGTGCCAGCTCACCTTATACTAGCGGGAGTATCGCAGATACGCAGTATTTT. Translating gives CASSPYTSGSIADTQYF. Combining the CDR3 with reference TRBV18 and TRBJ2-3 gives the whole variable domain NAGVMQNPRHLVRRRGQEARLRCSPMKGHSHVYWYRQLPEEGLKFMVYLQKENIIDESGMPKERFSAEFPKEGPSILRIQQVVRGDSAAYFCASSPYTSGSIADTQYFGPGTRLTVL.

The CDR3 spells CASSAGAGAGFF. The DNA of the CDR3 is TGTGCCAGCAGTGCAGGGGCGGGAGCGGGTTTCTTC. The gene calls are TRBV2 and TRBJ2-1, with a tentative D call TRBD2 (7 bases). This CDR3 is built from 12 residues. V lost 4 bases to trimming and J lost 16 bases, with 17 bases between them. In germline, CDR1 is SNHLY, CDR2 FYNNEI.

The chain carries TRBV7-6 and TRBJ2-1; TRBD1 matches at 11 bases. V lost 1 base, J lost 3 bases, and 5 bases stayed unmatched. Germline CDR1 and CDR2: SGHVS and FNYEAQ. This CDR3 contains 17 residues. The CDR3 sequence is CASSLDGTGGFYNEQFF. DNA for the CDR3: TGTGCCAGCAGCTTAGACGGGACAGGGGGGTTCTACAATGAGCAGTTCTTC.

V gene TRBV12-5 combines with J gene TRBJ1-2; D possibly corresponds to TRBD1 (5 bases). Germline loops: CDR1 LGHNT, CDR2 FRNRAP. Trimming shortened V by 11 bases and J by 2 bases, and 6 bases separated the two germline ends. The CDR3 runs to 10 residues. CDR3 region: CAAGNYGYTF. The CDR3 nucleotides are TGTGCTGCAGGGAACTATGGCTACACCTTC.

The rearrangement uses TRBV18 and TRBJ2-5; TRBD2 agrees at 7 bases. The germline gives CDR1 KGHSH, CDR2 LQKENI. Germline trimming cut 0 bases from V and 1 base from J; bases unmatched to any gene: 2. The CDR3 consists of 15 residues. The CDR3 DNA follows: TGTGCCAGCTCACCACCCTCTAGCGGCCAAGAGACCCAGTACTTC. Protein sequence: CASSPPSSGQETQYF.

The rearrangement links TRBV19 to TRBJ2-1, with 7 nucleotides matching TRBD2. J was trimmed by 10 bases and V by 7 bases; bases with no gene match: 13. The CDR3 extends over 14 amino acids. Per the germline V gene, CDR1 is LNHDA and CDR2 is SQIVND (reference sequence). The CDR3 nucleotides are TGTGCCAGTACCCCCAGTAGCCCAGCGGGGGAGCAGTTCTTC. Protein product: CASTPSSPAGEQFF.

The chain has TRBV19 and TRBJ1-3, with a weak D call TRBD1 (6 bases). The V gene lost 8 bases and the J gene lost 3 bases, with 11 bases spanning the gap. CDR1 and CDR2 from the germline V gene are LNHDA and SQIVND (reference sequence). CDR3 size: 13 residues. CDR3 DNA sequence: TGTGCCAGTCGAAGGACAGATGGAAACACCATATATTTT. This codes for CASRRTDGNTIYF.

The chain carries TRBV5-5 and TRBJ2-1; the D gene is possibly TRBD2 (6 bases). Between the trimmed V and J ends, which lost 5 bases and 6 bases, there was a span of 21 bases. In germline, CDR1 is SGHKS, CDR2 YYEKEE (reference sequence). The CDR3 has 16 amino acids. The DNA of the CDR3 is TGTGCCAGCAGAAACCGCATGATGTCGGGAGCCAATGAGCAGTTCTTC. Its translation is CASRNRMMSGANEQFF.

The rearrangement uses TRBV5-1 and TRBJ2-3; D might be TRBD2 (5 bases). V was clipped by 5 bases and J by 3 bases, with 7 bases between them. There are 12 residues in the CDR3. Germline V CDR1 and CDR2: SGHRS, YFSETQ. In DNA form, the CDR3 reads TGCGCCAGCAGGGGAGAAACAGATACGCAGTATTTT. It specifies CASRGETDTQYF.

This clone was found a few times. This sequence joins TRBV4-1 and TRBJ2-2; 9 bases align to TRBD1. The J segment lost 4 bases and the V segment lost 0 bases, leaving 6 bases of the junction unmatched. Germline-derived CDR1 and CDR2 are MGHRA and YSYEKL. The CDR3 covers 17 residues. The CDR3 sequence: CASSQERDRETTGELFF. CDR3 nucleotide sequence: TGCGCCAGCAGCCAAGAAAGGGACAGGGAAACCACCGGGGAGCTGTTTTTT.

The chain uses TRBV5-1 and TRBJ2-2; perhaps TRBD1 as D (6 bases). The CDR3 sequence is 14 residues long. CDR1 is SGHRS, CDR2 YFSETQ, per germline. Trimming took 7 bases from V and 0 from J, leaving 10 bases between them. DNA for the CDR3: TGCGCCAGCTGTGAGGGGGCGAACACCGGGGAGCTGTTTTTT. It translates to CASCEGANTGELFF.

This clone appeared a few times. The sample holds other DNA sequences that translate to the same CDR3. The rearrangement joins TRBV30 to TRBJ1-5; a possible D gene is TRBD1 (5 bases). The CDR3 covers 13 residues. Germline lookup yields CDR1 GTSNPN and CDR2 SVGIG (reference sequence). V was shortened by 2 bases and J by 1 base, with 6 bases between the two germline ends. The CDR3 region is CAWSRGSNQPQHF. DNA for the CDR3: TGTGCCTGGAGTAGGGGCAGCAATCAGCCCCAGCATTTT.

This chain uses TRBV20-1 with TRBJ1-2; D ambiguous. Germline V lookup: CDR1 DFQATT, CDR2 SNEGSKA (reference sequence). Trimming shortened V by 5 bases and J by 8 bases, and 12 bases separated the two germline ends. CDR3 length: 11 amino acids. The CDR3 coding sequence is TGCAGTGCTGGGGTGGGGAGAGGCTACACCTTC. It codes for CSAGVGRGYTF.

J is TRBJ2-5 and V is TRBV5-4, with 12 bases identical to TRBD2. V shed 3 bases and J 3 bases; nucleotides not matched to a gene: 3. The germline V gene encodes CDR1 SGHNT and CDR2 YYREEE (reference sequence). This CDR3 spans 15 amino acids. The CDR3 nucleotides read TGTGCCAGCAGCTCAAGACTAGCGGGAGAAGAGACCCAGTACTTC. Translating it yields CASSSRLAGEETQYF.

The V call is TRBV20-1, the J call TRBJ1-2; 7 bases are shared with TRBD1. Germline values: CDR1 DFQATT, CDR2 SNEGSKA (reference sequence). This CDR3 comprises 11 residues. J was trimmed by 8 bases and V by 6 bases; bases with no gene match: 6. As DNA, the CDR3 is TGCAGTGCCCCCACAGGGGCCGGCTACACCTTC. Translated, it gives CSAPTGAGYTF.

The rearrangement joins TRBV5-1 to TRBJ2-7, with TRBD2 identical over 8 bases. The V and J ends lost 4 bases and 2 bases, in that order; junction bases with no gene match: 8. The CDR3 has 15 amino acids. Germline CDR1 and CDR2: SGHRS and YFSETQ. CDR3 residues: CASSPTSGKTYEQYF. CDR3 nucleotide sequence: TGCGCCAGCAGCCCAACTAGCGGAAAGACCTACGAGCAGTACTTC. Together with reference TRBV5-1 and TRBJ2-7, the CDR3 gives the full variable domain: KAGVTQTPRYLIKTRGQQVTLSCSPISGHRSVSWYQQTPGQGLQFLFEYFSETQRNKGNFPGRFSGRQFSNSRSEMNVSTLELGDSALYLCASSPTSGKTYEQYFGPGTRLTVT.